This TCR beta chain comes out of a study of cytomegalovirus exposure and HLA in healthy donors. It was with 60 Vbeta and 13 Jbeta primers that the PCR ran. Libraries were prepared by immunoSEQ multiplex PCR; TCRdb keeps only in-frame clonotypes and omits some of them. The data hold 40,000 or so clones, with 60% to 75% observed a single time. Looked up from germline, CDR1 is SNHLY and CDR2 is FYNNEI. The germline V and J ends were trimmed by 7 bases and 4 bases, with 15 bases remaining between them. CDR3 length: 14 amino acids. In this sample, this clone turned up once. The clonotype comes from a man between 35 and 55 years old in good health and CMV-seronegative. This chain links TRBV2 with TRBJ2-3; maybe TRBD2 (5 bases). Sequenced: PBMCs. This CDR3 reads CASMKIEGSDTQYF. CDR3 nucleotide sequence: TGTGCCAGCATGAAGATAGAGGGATCAGATACGCAGTATTTT.